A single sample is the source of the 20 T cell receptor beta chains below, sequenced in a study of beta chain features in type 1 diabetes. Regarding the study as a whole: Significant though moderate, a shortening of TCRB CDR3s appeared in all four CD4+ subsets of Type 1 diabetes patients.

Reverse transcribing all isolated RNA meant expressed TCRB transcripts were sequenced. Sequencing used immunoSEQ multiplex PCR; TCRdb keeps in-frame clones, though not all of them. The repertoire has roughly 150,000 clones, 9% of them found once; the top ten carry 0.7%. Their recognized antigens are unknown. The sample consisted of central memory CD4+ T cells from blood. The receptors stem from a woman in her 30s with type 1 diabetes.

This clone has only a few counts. The CDR3 DNA sequence: TGCAGCGTTGGGTCTCTCGGAGTGGACAGCCCCTATGGCTACACCTTC. Amino acid sequence: CSVGSLGVDSPYGYTF. The V gene is TRBV29-1, the J gene TRBJ1-2; tentatively, D is TRBD1 (6 bases). This CDR3 is 16 amino acids long. The V end was cut by 4 bases, the J end by 4 bases, with 22 bases between. Germline values: CDR1 SQVTM, CDR2 ANQGSEA.

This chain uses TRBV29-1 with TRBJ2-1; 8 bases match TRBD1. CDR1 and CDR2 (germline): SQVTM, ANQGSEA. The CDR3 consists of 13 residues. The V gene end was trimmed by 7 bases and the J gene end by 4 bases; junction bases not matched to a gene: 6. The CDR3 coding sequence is TGCAGCGCAGGGCGGGACAGGTACAATGAGCAGTTCTTC. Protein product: CSAGRDRYNEQFF.

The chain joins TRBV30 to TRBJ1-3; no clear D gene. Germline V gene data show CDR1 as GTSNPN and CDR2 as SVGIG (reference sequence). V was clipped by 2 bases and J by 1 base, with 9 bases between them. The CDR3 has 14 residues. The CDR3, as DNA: TGTGCCTGGAGTATGGGGAGTTCTGGAAACACCATATATTTT. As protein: CAWSMGSSGNTIYF.

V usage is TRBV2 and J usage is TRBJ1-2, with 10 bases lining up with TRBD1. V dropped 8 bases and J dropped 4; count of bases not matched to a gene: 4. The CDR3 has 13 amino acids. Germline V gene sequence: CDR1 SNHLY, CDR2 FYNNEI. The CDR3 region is CASRDRGGYGYTF. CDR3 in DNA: TGTGCCAGCCGGGACAGGGGCGGCTATGGCTACACCTTC.

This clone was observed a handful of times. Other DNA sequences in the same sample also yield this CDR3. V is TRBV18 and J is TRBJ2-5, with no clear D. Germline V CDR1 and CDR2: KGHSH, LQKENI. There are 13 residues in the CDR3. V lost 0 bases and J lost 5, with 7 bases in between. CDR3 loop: CASSPPVRETQYF. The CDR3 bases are TGTGCCAGCTCACCACCGGTGCGGGAGACCCAGTACTTC.

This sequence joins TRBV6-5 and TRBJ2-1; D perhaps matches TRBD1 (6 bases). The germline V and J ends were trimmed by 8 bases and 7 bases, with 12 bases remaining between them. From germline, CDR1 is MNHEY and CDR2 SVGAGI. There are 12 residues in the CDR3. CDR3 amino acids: CASGIRGNEQFF. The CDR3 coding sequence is TGTGCCAGCGGCATAAGGGGGAATGAGCAGTTCTTC.

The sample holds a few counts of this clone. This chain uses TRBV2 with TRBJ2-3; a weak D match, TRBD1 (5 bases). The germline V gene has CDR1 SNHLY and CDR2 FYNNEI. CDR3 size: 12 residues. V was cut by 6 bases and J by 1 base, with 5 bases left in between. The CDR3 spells CASRQGTDTQYF. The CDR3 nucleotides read TGTGCCAGCAGACAGGGCACAGATACGCAGTATTTT.

The CDR3 sequence: CAWDRSSYEQYF. The DNA for the CDR3 is TGTGCCTGGGACAGATCCTCCTACGAGCAGTACTTC. This chain links TRBV30 with TRBJ2-7, with D perhaps matching TRBD1 (5 bases). V was clipped by 5 bases and J by 0 bases, with 8 bases between them. Germline lookup yields CDR1 GTSNPN and CDR2 SVGIG (reference sequence). The CDR3 spans 12 residues.

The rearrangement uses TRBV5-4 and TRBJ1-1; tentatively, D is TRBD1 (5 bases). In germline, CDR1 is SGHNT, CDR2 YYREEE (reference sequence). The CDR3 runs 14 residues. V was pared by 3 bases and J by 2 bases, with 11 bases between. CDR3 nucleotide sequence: TGTGCCAGCAGCTGGGAGGGACCCAACACTGAAGCTTTCTTT. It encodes CASSWEGPNTEAFF.

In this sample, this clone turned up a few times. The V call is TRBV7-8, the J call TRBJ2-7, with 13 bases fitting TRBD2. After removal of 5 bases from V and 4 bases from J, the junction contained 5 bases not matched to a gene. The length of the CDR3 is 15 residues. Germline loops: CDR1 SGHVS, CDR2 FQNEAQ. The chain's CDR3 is CASSHRTSGGYEQYF. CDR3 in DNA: TGTGCCAGCAGCCACCGGACTAGCGGGGGATACGAGCAGTACTTC.

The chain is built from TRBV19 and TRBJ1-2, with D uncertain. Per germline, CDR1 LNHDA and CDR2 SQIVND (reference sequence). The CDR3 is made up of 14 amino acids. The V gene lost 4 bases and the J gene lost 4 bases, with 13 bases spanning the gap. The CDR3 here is CASSSLSAGYGYTF. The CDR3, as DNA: TGTGCCAGTAGTAGCCTCTCCGCGGGCTATGGCTACACCTTC.

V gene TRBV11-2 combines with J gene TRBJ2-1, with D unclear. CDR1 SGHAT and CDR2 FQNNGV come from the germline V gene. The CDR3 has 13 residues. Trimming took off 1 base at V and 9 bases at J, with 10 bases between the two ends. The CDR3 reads CASSLVMRGEQFF. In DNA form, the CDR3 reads TGTGCCAGCAGCTTAGTTATGCGCGGTGAGCAGTTCTTC. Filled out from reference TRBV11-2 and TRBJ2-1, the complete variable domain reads EAGVAQSPRYKIIEKRQSVAFWCNPISGHATLYWYQQILGQGPKLLIQFQNNGVVDDSQLPKDRFSAERLKGVDSTLKIQPAKLEDSAVYLCASSLVMRGEQFFGPGTRLTVL.

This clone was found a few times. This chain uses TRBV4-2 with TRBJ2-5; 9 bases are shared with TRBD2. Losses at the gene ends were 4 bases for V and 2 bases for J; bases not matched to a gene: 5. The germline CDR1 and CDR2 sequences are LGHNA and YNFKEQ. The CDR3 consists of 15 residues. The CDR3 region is CASSPMTSGQETQYF. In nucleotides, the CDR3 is TGTGCCAGCAGCCCGATGACTAGCGGTCAAGAGACCCAGTACTTC.

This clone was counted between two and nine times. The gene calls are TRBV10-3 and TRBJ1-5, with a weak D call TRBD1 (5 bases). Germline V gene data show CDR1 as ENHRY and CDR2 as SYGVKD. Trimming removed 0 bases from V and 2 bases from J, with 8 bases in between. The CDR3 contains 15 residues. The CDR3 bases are TGTGCCATCAGTGAGTCTGGGGGGGGCAATCAGCCCCAGCATTTT. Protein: CAISESGGGNQPQHF.

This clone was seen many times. The CDR3 here is CASSLLAGGLNEQYF. In DNA form, the CDR3 reads TGCGCCAGCAGCCTCCTAGCGGGAGGACTAAACGAGCAGTACTTC. The chain is built from TRBV4-1 and TRBJ2-7; the match to TRBD2 covers 11 bases. The CDR3 runs 15 residues. The V segment lost 4 bases and the J segment 5 bases; nucleotides outside the gene matches: 7. From germline, CDR1 is MGHRA and CDR2 YSYEKL.

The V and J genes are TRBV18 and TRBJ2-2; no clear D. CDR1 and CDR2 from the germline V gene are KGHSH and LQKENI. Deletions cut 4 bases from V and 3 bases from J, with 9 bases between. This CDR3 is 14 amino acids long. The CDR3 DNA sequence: TGTGCCAGCTCACGAGACACGGACACCGGGGAGCTGTTTTTT. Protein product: CASSRDTDTGELFF.

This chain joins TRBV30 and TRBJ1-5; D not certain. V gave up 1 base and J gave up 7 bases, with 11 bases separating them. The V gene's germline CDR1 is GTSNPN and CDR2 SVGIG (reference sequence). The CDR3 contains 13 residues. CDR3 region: CAWSGGIGQPQHF. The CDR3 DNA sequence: TGTGCCTGGAGTGGAGGGATCGGGCAGCCCCAGCATTTT. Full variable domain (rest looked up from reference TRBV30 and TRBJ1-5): SQTIHQWPATLVQPVGSPLSLECTVEGTSNPNLYWYRQAAGRGLQLLFYSVGIGQISSEVPQNLSASRPQDRQFILSSKKLLLSDSGFYLCAWSGGIGQPQHFGDGTRLSIL.

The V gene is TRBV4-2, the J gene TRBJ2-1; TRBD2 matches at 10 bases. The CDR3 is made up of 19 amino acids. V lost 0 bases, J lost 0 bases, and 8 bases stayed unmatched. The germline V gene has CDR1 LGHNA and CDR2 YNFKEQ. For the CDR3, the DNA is TGTGCCAGCAGCCAAGATCGGGGACTAGCGACGAGCTCCTACAATGAGCAGTTCTTC. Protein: CASSQDRGLATSSYNEQFF.

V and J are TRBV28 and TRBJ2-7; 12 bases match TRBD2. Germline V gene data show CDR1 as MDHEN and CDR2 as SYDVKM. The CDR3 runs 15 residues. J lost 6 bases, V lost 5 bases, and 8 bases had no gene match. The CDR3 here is CASSPPTSGRFEQYF. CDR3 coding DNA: TGTGCCAGCAGTCCCCCGACTAGCGGGAGATTCGAGCAGTACTTC.

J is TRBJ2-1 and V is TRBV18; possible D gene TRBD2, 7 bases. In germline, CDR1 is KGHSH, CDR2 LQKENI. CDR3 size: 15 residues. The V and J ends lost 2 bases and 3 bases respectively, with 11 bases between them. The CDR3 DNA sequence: TGTGCCAGCTCACCAGGGGGGGCTAGCTACAATGAGCAGTTCTTC. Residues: CASSPGGASYNEQFF.